One sample yielded the 18 T cell receptor beta chains listed below, sequenced in a study of cytomegalovirus exposure and HLA in healthy donors listed by TCRdb under 2017. Library prep was done by the immunoSEQ multiplex PCR assay. A mixture of 60 forward primers for TCR Vbeta segments and 13 reverse primers for TCR Jbeta segments was used in the multiplex PCR. TCRdb provides this immuneACCESS table in a form limited to in-frame rearrangements. Some clones are lacking; in checked studies, under half of them reflect an unresolved V gene, and why the rest are absent is not known. The sample's table lists a count of approximately 120,000 clones. Around 2.2% of the sample is taken by the ten largest. The specimen was PBMCs. These receptors all stem from a man between 35 and 55 years old in good health and CMV-seronegative.

The V gene is TRBV2, the J gene TRBJ2-7, with 10 bases aligning to TRBD2. Germline CDR1 is SNHLY and CDR2 is FYNNEI. CDR3 size: 15 residues. The trim removed 5 bases at V and 3 bases at J, leaving 7 bases unmatched. The CDR3 protein is CASSQLAGVRYEQYF. CDR3 nucleotides: TGTGCCAGCAGTCAGCTAGCGGGGGTACGCTACGAGCAGTACTTC.

V is TRBV19 and J is TRBJ2-2; 8 positions agree with TRBD2. CDR1 and CDR2 from the germline V gene are LNHDA and SQIVND (reference sequence). The CDR3 covers 16 residues. J was trimmed by 6 bases and V by 7 bases; bases with no gene match: 13. Written as DNA, the CDR3 is TGTGCCAGTACCCATACCGGCGGGGGGCCAGCCGGGGAGCTGTTTTTT. It is translated as CASTHTGGGPAGELFF.

The rearrangement uses TRBV7-2 and TRBJ2-1; 7 nucleotides match TRBD2. V trimming: 4 bases; J trimming: 4 bases; junction bases outside the gene matches: 4. This CDR3 contains 14 residues. Per germline, CDR1 SGHTA and CDR2 FQGNSA. The CDR3 region has the DNA TGTGCCAGCAGCTCCGATAGCGGGTACAATGAGCAGTTCTTC. This encodes CASSSDSGYNEQFF.

The CDR3 nucleotides are TGTGCCAGCAGGTCAGATGAGACCCAGTACTTC. It specifies CASRSDETQYF. The V gene is TRBV7-9, the J gene TRBJ2-5; D call uncertain. This CDR3 is 11 amino acids long. V lost 6 bases and J lost 5, with 7 bases in between. Germline V gene sequence: CDR1 SEHNR, CDR2 FQNEAQ (reference sequence).

J is TRBJ2-5 and V is TRBV6-1; the D gene is possibly TRBD2 (6 bases). Trimming stripped 3 bases from V and 5 bases from J, with 19 bases between. The germline CDR1 and CDR2 sequences are MNHNS and SASEGT. The CDR3 totals 16 residues. The CDR3 region is CASSDISGRRSETQYF. CDR3 coding DNA: TGTGCCAGCAGTGATATTTCCGGGAGACGAAGCGAGACCCAGTACTTC.

This chain uses TRBV6-5 with TRBJ1-6; D is perhaps TRBD1 (5 bases). This CDR3 has 14 residues. Germline values: CDR1 MNHEY, CDR2 SVGAGI. V lost 6 bases and J lost 11, with 17 bases in between. The CDR3 loop reads CASSPSRGFAPLHF. In DNA form, the CDR3 reads TGTGCCAGCAGCCCATCAAGGGGATTTGCACCCCTCCACTTT.

Remarks on this clone: At one end the junction does not follow the germline gene, possibly because of a read error. V and J are TRBV10-3 and TRBJ1-1, with D maybe TRBD1 (6 bases). Germline lookup yields CDR1 ENHRY and CDR2 SYGVKD. There are 12 residues in the CDR3. The chain's CDR3 is CAVSKPGAEAFF. DNA of the CDR3: TGTGCCGTCAGTAAACCAGGGGCTGAAGCTTTCTTT.

The chain recombines TRBV5-4 with TRBJ1-2; D is possibly TRBD1 (5 bases). Between the trimmed V and J ends, which lost 4 bases and 5 bases, there was a span of 18 bases. CDR1 and CDR2 (germline): SGHNT, YYREEE (reference sequence). The CDR3 has 15 amino acids. CDR3 sequence: CASSLEGLPIYGYTF. DNA of the CDR3: TGTGCCAGCAGCCTGGAGGGACTTCCCATTTATGGCTACACCTTC. Based on the CDR3 plus reference TRBV5-4 and TRBJ1-2, the full variable domain is ETGVTQSPTHLIKTRGQQVTLRCSSQSGHNTVSWYQQALGQGPQFIFQYYREEENGRGNFPPRFSGLQFPNYSSELNVNALELDDSALYLCASSLEGLPIYGYTFGSGTRLTVV.

This chain uses TRBV4-1 with TRBJ2-7; tentative D call: TRBD1 (6 bases). Germline CDR1 reads MGHRA; CDR2 reads YSYEKL. V was trimmed by 2 bases and J by 1 base, leaving 9 bases between them. The CDR3 runs 14 residues. The CDR3 nucleotides are TGCGCCAGCAGCCAACACGGACAGTCCTACGAGCAGTACTTC. It codes for CASSQHGQSYEQYF.

V and J are TRBV7-2 and TRBJ2-7; tentative D call: TRBD2 (5 bases). V lost 2 bases and J lost 0, with 11 bases in between. In germline, CDR1 is SGHTA, CDR2 FQGNSA. The CDR3 has 15 amino acids. DNA for the CDR3: TGTGCCAGCAGCTTACCCGGCGGGCCCTCCTACGAGCAGTACTTC. Its translation is CASSLPGGPSYEQYF.

The rearrangement links TRBV29-1 to TRBJ1-1; maybe TRBD1 (5 bases). The CDR3 is 12 amino acids. Germline CDR1 SQVTM, CDR2 ANQGSEA. V lost 5 bases to trimming and J lost 5 bases, with 12 bases between them. Written as DNA, the CDR3 is TGCAGCGTTCGGGGGTGGGTGACTGAAGCTTTCTTT. This sequence encodes CSVRGWVTEAFF.

V and J are TRBV7-6 and TRBJ2-1; tentative D call: TRBD1 (7 bases). The V end was cut by 4 bases, the J end by 7 bases, with 20 bases between. CDR3 length: 16 residues. CDR1 is SGHVS and CDR2 is FNYEAQ in the germline V gene. The CDR3 sequence is CASSSGGGGAWNEQFF. CDR3 nucleotides: TGTGCCAGCAGCTCAGGTGGAGGGGGCGCTTGGAATGAGCAGTTCTTC.

The chain combines TRBV30 with TRBJ2-7, with D maybe TRBD1 (5 bases). The CDR3 consists of 15 residues. V was trimmed by 2 bases and J by 1 base, leaving 15 bases between them. The germline CDR1 and CDR2 sequences are GTSNPN and SVGIG (reference sequence). The CDR3: CAWSPALRGSYEQYF. Written as DNA, the CDR3 is TGTGCCTGGAGTCCGGCCTTAAGGGGATCCTACGAGCAGTACTTC.

V usage is TRBV2 and J usage is TRBJ2-2, with D tentatively TRBD1 (5 bases). Germline lookup yields CDR1 SNHLY and CDR2 FYNNEI. The CDR3 spans 16 residues. Trimming left V 7 bases short and J 4 bases short, with 19 bases between. Here the CDR3 DNA reads TGTGCCAGCACGGCAGGGCCAACTTTGGTCACCGGGGAGCTGTTTTTT. This translates into CASTAGPTLVTGELFF. Complete variable domain (other parts from reference TRBV2 and TRBJ2-2): EPEVTQTPSHQVTQMGQEVILRCVPISNHLYFYWYRQILGQKVEFLVSFYNNEISEKSEIFDDQFSVERPDGSNFTLKIRSTKLEDSAMYFCASTAGPTLVTGELFFGEGSRLTVL.

The chain combines TRBV5-4 with TRBJ1-2, with TRBD1 matching over 10 bases. CDR1 SGHNT and CDR2 YYREEE come from the germline V gene (reference sequence). V was pared by 4 bases and J by 4 bases, with 4 bases of the junction left unmatched. This CDR3 has 14 residues. CDR3: CASSRDRGSYGYTF. As DNA, the CDR3 is TGTGCCAGCAGCCGGGACAGGGGAAGCTATGGCTACACCTTC.

CDR3 bases: TGTGCCAGCAGCTTATACACAGGGAGGGGCGAGCAGTACTTC. Protein sequence: CASSLYTGRGEQYF. The chain links TRBV11-1 to TRBJ2-7, with TRBD2 as a possible D gene (7 bases). Deletions cut 2 bases from V and 6 bases from J, with 14 bases between. The CDR3 is 14 residues long. Germline V gives CDR1 SGHAT, CDR2 FQDESV (reference sequence).

The chain joins TRBV7-2 to TRBJ2-5, with D hard to call. The J call may not be correct, given that the DNA end is closer to TRBJ2-7. The V gene's germline CDR1 is SGHTA and CDR2 FQGNSA. This CDR3 spans 14 amino acids. The CDR3 region has the DNA TGTGCCAGCAACCCGACCCCGGGTCCCTACGAGCAGTACTTC. Its protein is CASNPTPGPYEQYF.

The chain uses TRBV15 and TRBJ2-5; 7 bases are a match to TRBD1. Judging by the DNA end, TRBJ2-7 fits better; the J call may be wrong. This CDR3 contains 14 residues. Germline V gene sequence: CDR1 LNHNV, CDR2 YYDKDF (reference sequence). The CDR3 sequence: CATRRTGSSYEQYF. CDR3 DNA sequence: TGTGCCACCAGACGGACAGGCTCGAGCTACGAGCAGTACTTC.